The rows below give T cell receptor beta chains drawn from one sample of a study of cytotoxic CD8 clonotypes in ibrutinib-treated CLL. Using immunoSEQ multiplex PCR, the repertoire was profiled, and TCRdb retains in-frame clones only, with some absent. The table shows fewer than 200,000 clones, with less than 85% occurring only once. This specimen was PBMCs, taken after 24 months of ibrutinib treatment. The receptors come from a human donor with chronic lymphocytic leukemia. CDR3s include the opening cysteine and the closing phenylalanine or tryptophan.

V gene	CDR3 length	J gene	CDR3 protein
TRBV30	15	TRBJ1-1	CAWSALTGTGTEAFF
TRBV5-1	12	-	CASSLEGNEQYF
TRBV2	11	TRBJ2-5	CASTPKETQYF
TRBV29-1	13	TRBJ1-1	CSVGDFGNTEAFF
TRBV28	14	TRBJ2-7	CASSPGLAGLGQYF
TRBV15	16	TRBJ2-7	CATSRRLAGGLEEQYF
TRBV28	15	TRBJ2-7	CASRQTGGPTYEQYF
TRBV7-2	17	TRBJ2-7	CASSLFSGAGGTVEQYF
TRBV19	17	TRBJ1-3	CASSMRAGRSSGNTIYF
TRBV30	13	TRBJ2-7	CAWRAGYSYEQYF
TRBV18	13	TRBJ1-2	CASSPSQGYGYTF
TRBV7-3	16	TRBJ2-5	CASSSGLAGARETQYF
TRBV10-2	15	TRBJ1-1	CASSESPSVNTEAFF
TRBV21-1	11	TRBJ1-1	CASSRVAEAFF
TRBV5-1	14	TRBJ2-5	CASSFRTGYETQYF
TRBV7-2	13	TRBJ1-5	CASSLFSNQPQHF
TRBV19	15	TRBJ2-5	CASSAGTGRSETQYF
TRBV10-3	13	TRBJ1-2	CAISEVGRVGYTF
TRBV2	15	TRBJ1-2	CASSDRQTANYGYTF
TRBV5-1	14	TRBJ1-4	CASSSGQVGEKLFF
TRBV19	15	TRBJ2-3	CASSVDRARGDTQYF
TRBV18	15	TRBJ1-6	CASSPDAGGGSPLHF
TRBV9	13	TRBJ1-1	CASSVGQGDEAFF
TRBV15	13	TRBJ1-1	CATSSDRDTEAFF
TRBV4-1	18	TRBJ2-3	CASSQESLAGVGTDTQYF
TRBV2	22	TRBJ2-7	CASSDPLGTGTGGTIGDYEQYF
TRBV19	16	TRBJ2-3	CASRAPVGWRTDTQYF
TRBV7-9	15	TRBJ2-2	CASSLYSGQTGELFF
TRBV5-1	14	TRBJ1-1	CASSFTEEATEAFF
TRBV4-1	15	TRBJ2-3	CASSQDRGSTDTQYF
TRBV27	17	TRBJ1-2	CASSDWGGFGQVNGYTF
TRBV4-1	16	TRBJ2-1	CASSHAKGQGYNEQFF
TRBV6-1	16	TRBJ1-5	CASSDLQGRRGQPQHF
TRBV10-3	13	TRBJ1-1	CAYGQEPYTEAFF
TRBV6-5	13	TRBJ1-1	CASSYSGVTEAFF
TRBV5-4	12	TRBJ1-1	CASSPKNTEAFF
TRBV18	15	TRBJ1-1	CASSPYTGDFTEAFF
TRBV19	16	TRBJ1-2	CASSIWTDQPNYGYTF
TRBV6-5	14	TRBJ2-3	CASSSKGQSLTQYF
TRBV29-1	12	TRBJ1-3	CSVEVAGNTIYF
TRBV27	19	TRBJ2-3	CASSLSIPLAVGSTDTQYF
TRBV12-5	17	TRBJ2-2	CASGLVLVGQDTGELFF
TRBV2	15	TRBJ1-5	CASSPNRGGNQPQHF
TRBV27	12	TRBJ1-2	CASCPTGGGYTF
TRBV5-4	13	TRBJ1-1	CASSVDRGAEAFF
TRBV15	18	TRBJ1-2	CATSRDFRGRTSNYGYTF
TRBV28	18	TRBJ2-7	CASSLGGFGSRKAYEQYF
TRBV6-5	14	TRBJ2-7	CASSYGGFSYEQYF
TRBV5-1	12	TRBJ2-3	CASSYITDTQYF
TRBV18	11	TRBJ2-1	CASSPGDEQFF
TRBV6-5	13	TRBJ2-1	CASSPDRGNEQFF
TRBV6-6	15	TRBJ1-5	CASSRDTYSNQPQHF
TRBV7-2	19	TRBJ2-1	CASSLRDSGISGSYNEQFF
TRBV28	13	TRBJ2-7	CASSYGGRYEQYF
TRBV5-1	15	TRBJ2-5	CASSVTGGNQETQYF